What follows are 23 T cell receptor beta chains derived from one specimen sequenced in a study of T cells after yellow fever vaccination. Via MiXCR, TCRdb re-called the 5' RACE reads, giving one row per CDR3 protein. The table includes 300,000 to 400,000 distinct CDR3 sequences, 8.7% detected once. The sequences come from PBMCs, collected on the day of the first yellow fever vaccination. All receptors come from a man younger than 35 who received the YFV17D yellow fever vaccine.

This clonotype has a handful of counts. The CDR3 region has the DNA TGCGCCAGCAGCCTAGACAGGGGGCTAGCTAGCACAGATACGCAGTATTTT. This translates into CASSLDRGLASTDTQYF. V is TRBV4-1 and J is TRBJ2-3; 10 bases line up with TRBD1. The CDR3 length is 17 residues. The ends lost 4 bases at V and 0 bases at J; junction bases unmatched: 7. Germline V gives CDR1 MGHRA, CDR2 YSYEKL.

This clonotype was observed a few times. This rearrangement joins TRBV6-5 to TRBJ1-5; no definite D call. The CDR3 has 14 amino acids. Trimming left V 5 bases short and J 2 bases short, with 10 bases between. The V gene's germline CDR1 is MNHEY and CDR2 SVGAGI. The CDR3 sequence: CASSPSDGNQPQHF. In DNA, the CDR3 is TGTGCCAGCAGTCCCTCGGACGGCAATCAGCCCCAGCATTTT.

The CDR3 DNA reads TGCAGTGCTGGGGACAGGAAAGAGACCCAGTACTTC. Its translation is CSAGDRKETQYF. The V and J genes are TRBV20-1 and TRBJ2-5; TRBD1 matches at 8 bases. The germline gives CDR1 DFQATT, CDR2 SNEGSKA (reference sequence). The CDR3 loop spans 12 amino acids. The V segment lost 5 bases and the J segment 3 bases; nucleotides outside the gene matches: 2.

There are a few counts of this clonotype. The rearrangement uses TRBV5-1 and TRBJ2-5; TRBD1 matches at 8 bases. V shed 5 bases, J shed 5 bases, and the junction held 11 bases outside the gene matches. The germline CDR1 and CDR2 sequences are SGHRS and YFSETQ. This CDR3 contains 15 residues. CDR3 bases: TGCGCCAGCAGTTATATCAGGGGGCGCGGGGAGACCCAGTACTTC. Protein product: CASSYIRGRGETQYF.

This clonotype appeared a few times. The chain employs TRBV24-1 and TRBJ2-3; D is perhaps TRBD1 (5 bases). CDR3 length: 15 residues. Germline assignment: CDR1 KGHDR and CDR2 SFDVKD. The ends were cut back, 4 bases at V and 5 bases at J, with 15 bases in the middle. This CDR3 reads CATSDPLLGEDTQYF. Here the CDR3 DNA reads TGTGCCACCAGTGACCCCTTGTTAGGGGAAGATACGCAGTATTTT.

This clonotype appeared a few times. The V gene is TRBV19, the J gene TRBJ2-2; tentatively, D is TRBD2 (5 bases). This CDR3 region has 13 residues. Germline values: CDR1 LNHDA, CDR2 SQIVND (reference sequence). V dropped 3 bases and J dropped 6 bases, with 8 bases sitting between them. CDR3 protein: CASSMGSAGELFF. The DNA for the CDR3 is TGTGCCAGTAGTATGGGGAGCGCCGGGGAGCTGTTTTTT.

This clonotype was observed a few times. J is TRBJ1-1 and V is TRBV10-3; no clear D. The CDR3 runs 12 residues. CDR1 ENHRY and CDR2 SYGVKD come from the germline V gene. V lost 6 bases and J 1 base, leaving 6 bases between the germline ends. This chain's CDR3 is CAISEKNTEAFF. CDR3 coding DNA: TGTGCCATCAGCGAGAAGAACACTGAAGCTTTCTTT.

V is TRBV7-6 and J is TRBJ2-2; perhaps D is TRBD1 or TRBD2 (5 bases each). In germline, CDR1 is SGHVS, CDR2 FNYEAQ. Trimming left V 5 bases short and J 4 bases short, with 11 bases between. The CDR3 is made up of 14 amino acids. The CDR3 region has the DNA TGTGCCAGCAGCCCCTCCGGGACCACCGGGGAGCTGTTTTTT. As protein: CASSPSGTTGELFF.

The CDR3 coding sequence is TGCGCCAGCAGCTTGGGCTGGGGTTATGGCTACACCTTC. This translates into CASSLGWGYGYTF. This sequence joins TRBV5-1 and TRBJ1-2; no reliable D call. V was pared by 0 bases and J by 5 bases, with 8 bases between. This CDR3 has 13 amino acids. Per germline, CDR1 SGHRS and CDR2 YFSETQ.

V is TRBV3-1 and J is TRBJ1-5; D is possibly TRBD1 (6 bases). Germline CDR1 LGHDT, CDR2 YNNKEL (reference sequence). CDR3 length: 14 amino acids. V gave up 5 bases and J gave up 0 bases, with 8 bases separating them. The CDR3 bases are TGTGCCAGCAGCGGACAGCATAGCAATCAGCCCCAGCATTTT. It codes for CASSGQHSNQPQHF.

This clonotype has just a few counts. The chain is built from TRBV9 and TRBJ1-6, with D possibly being TRBD1 (5 bases). Germline V CDR1 and CDR2: SGDLS, YYNGEE. CDR3 length: 16 residues. V lost 4 bases, J lost 11 bases, and 22 bases lay in between. In DNA, the CDR3 is TGTGCCAGCAGCTTCAGACAGTCGATCGGTGGCGCACCCCTCCACTTT. Translated: CASSFRQSIGGAPLHF. The full variable domain, with the rest looked up from reference TRBV9 and TRBJ1-6, is DSGVTQTPKHLITATGQRVTLRCSPRSGDLSVYWYQQSLDQGLQFLIQYYNGEERAKGNILERFSAQQFPDLHSELNLSSLELGDSALYFCASSFRQSIGGAPLHFGNGTRLTVT.

Only a few counts were recorded for this clonotype. This chain links TRBV29-1 with TRBJ2-5; D uncertain. The CDR3 extends over 12 amino acids. Trimming removed 7 bases from V and 1 base from J, with 10 bases in between. Per germline, CDR1 SQVTM and CDR2 ANQGSEA. CDR3 protein: CSGRLAQETQYF. DNA of the CDR3: TGCAGCGGACGTCTGGCCCAAGAGACCCAGTACTTC.

This clonotype occurred many times. The chain carries TRBV7-2 and TRBJ1-5, with 7 bases aligning to TRBD1. The CDR3 covers 14 residues. The germline gives CDR1 SGHTA, CDR2 FQGNSA. Trimming at V came to 5 bases and at J to 1 base, leaving 2 bases not matched to a gene. CDR3: CASSGRGSNQPQHF. The CDR3 coding sequence is TGTGCCAGCAGCGGCAGGGGGAGCAATCAGCCCCAGCATTTT.

There are a few counts of this clonotype. This rearrangement joins TRBV11-2 to TRBJ1-1; TRBD1 is a possible D gene (6 bases). Trimming shortened V by 1 base and J by 3 bases, and 9 bases separated the two germline ends. Germline CDR1 SGHAT, CDR2 FQNNGV. The CDR3 runs to 14 residues. The CDR3 nucleotides are TGTGCCAGCAGCTTAGCGGCAGGGGACACTGAAGCTTTCTTT. Residues: CASSLAAGDTEAFF.

CDR3 in DNA: TGCGCCAGCAGCTTCGGAGGATATAGCTCCTACGAGCAGTACTTC. Amino acids: CASSFGGYSSYEQYF. The chain couples TRBV5-1 to TRBJ2-7, with D tentatively TRBD2 (5 bases). The V end lost 2 bases, the J end lost 0 bases, and 12 bases lay between the germline ends. Germline loops: CDR1 SGHRS, CDR2 YFSETQ. The CDR3 spans 15 residues.

This clonotype was detected a few times. The CDR3 DNA sequence: TGTGCCAGCAGCGGGACCCCCTCAACGGGGCAGTTCTTC. This translates into CASSGTPSTGQFF. The gene calls are TRBV7-2 and TRBJ2-1, with D possibly called TRBD1 or TRBD2 (5 bases each). The CDR3 sequence is 13 residues long. Germline CDR1 SGHTA, CDR2 FQGNSA. V was pared by 5 bases and J by 12 bases, with 17 bases between.

The rearrangement joins TRBV12-3 or TRBV12-4 to TRBJ1-1, with a weak D call TRBD1 (6 bases). V was pared by 1 base and J by 1 base, with 10 bases between. The CDR3 is made up of 15 amino acids. CDR3 region: CASSLGQGRNTEAFF. The DNA of the CDR3 is TGTGCCAGCAGTTTAGGTCAGGGGCGGAACACTGAAGCTTTCTTT.

This clonotype was counted many times. The CDR3, as DNA: TGTGCCAGCACGGGTCAGGGGGTAGTGAATGAGCAGTTCTTC. Protein: CASTGQGVVNEQFF. The chain employs TRBV6-1 and TRBJ2-1; 7 bases align to TRBD1. V trimming: 7 bases; J trimming: 7 bases; junction bases outside the gene matches: 10. The CDR3 has 14 residues. The germline V gene encodes CDR1 MNHNS and CDR2 SASEGT.

The V and J genes are TRBV27 and TRBJ2-2, with D possibly being TRBD1 (6 bases). This CDR3 comprises 17 residues. Germline CDR1 reads MNHEY; CDR2 reads SMNVEV (reference sequence). The V end was cut by 3 bases, the J end by 2 bases, with 16 bases between. CDR3: CASSFNRDIANTGELFF. In nucleotides, the CDR3 is TGTGCCAGCAGTTTCAACAGGGATATAGCCAACACCGGGGAGCTGTTTTTT.

This clonotype was counted at least ten times. V is TRBV9 and J is TRBJ2-3; 8 nucleotides match TRBD2. The trim removed 0 bases at V and 0 bases at J, leaving 3 bases unmatched. This CDR3 is 16 amino acids long. Germline CDR1 and CDR2: SGDLS and YYNGEE. The CDR3 nucleotides are TGTGCCAGCAGCGTAGAGAGCGGGGGAAGCACAGATACGCAGTATTTT. This translates into CASSVESGGSTDTQYF.

The sample holds many counts of this clonotype. The J gene is TRBJ2-1, the V gene TRBV29-1; 9 nucleotides line up with TRBD2. Germline assignment: CDR1 SQVTM and CDR2 ANQGSEA. The V segment lost 6 bases and the J segment 0 bases; nucleotides outside the gene matches: 6. CDR3 length equals 15 residues. The CDR3 DNA sequence: TGCAGCGTGGGGCGGGGGGGAAGCTCCTACAATGAGCAGTTCTTC. Translated, it gives CSVGRGGSSYNEQFF.

This clonotype was seen many times. The J gene is TRBJ2-2, the V gene TRBV5-5; 9 bases align to TRBD2. The CDR3 is made up of 16 amino acids. Losses at the gene ends were 1 base for V and 3 bases for J; bases not matched to a gene: 4. Germline CDR1 reads SGHKS; CDR2 reads YYEKEE (reference sequence). CDR3 in DNA: TGTGCCAGCAGCTTGCGAGCTAGCGGGGACACCGGGGAGCTGTTTTTT. Translation: CASSLRASGDTGELFF.

Ten or more counts support this clonotype. The chain links TRBV4-2 to TRBJ2-1; possibly TRBD2 for D (5 bases). CDR3 size: 15 residues. Looked up from germline, CDR1 is LGHNA and CDR2 is YNFKEQ. The V end was cut by 4 bases, the J end by 6 bases, with 16 bases between. The CDR3 loop reads CASSPDPGLSNEQFF. CDR3 bases: TGTGCCAGCAGCCCCGACCCAGGACTTTCCAATGAGCAGTTCTTC.